Presented here are 7 T cell receptor beta chains from one specimen sequenced in a study of T cell responses to AZD1222 COVID-19 vaccine (dated by TCRdb to 2020 to 2023). To prepare the library, the immunoSEQ multiplex PCR assay was applied. Not all clones reach the TCRdb copy of this immuneACCESS table, which keeps in-frame sequences only. Checked studies attribute under half of the gap to unresolved V genes and leave the rest unexplained. The table for this sample lists approximately 110,000 clones; 89% of them were counted only once. The ten largest clones take up approximately 4.5% of the sample. What the time point label conveys for this sample: baseline before first vaccination. Specimen: peripheral blood, collected on day 0 of AZD1222 vaccination. The receptor source for this set is an adult in good health.

This clone was observed a single time. V gene TRBV7-6 combines with J gene TRBJ1-6; perhaps TRBD1 as D (6 bases). The CDR3 spans 16 residues. V was trimmed by 5 bases and J by 7 bases, leaving 18 bases between them. CDR1 SGHVS and CDR2 FNYEAQ come from the germline V gene. The CDR3 nucleotides read TGTGCCAGCAGCCCAACGGGGGGGCTGGGAAATTCACCCCTCCACTTT. This encodes CASSPTGGLGNSPLHF.

V and J are TRBV5-5 and TRBJ1-4; TRBD1 is a possible D gene (5 bases). The CDR3 consists of 16 residues. Germline CDR1 reads SGHKS; CDR2 reads YYEKEE (reference sequence). V lost 4 bases, J lost 4 bases, and 17 bases lay in between. The CDR3 DNA reads TGTGCCAGCAGCAACGGGGGACGGGGGGTTAATGAAAAACTGTTTTTT. Amino acid sequence: CASSNGGRGVNEKLFF. The full variable domain, completed using reference TRBV5-5 and TRBJ1-4, is DAGVTQSPTHLIKTRGQQVTLRCSPISGHKSVSWYQQVLGQGPQFIFQYYEKEERGRGNFPDRFSARQFPNYSSELNVNALLLGDSALYLCASSNGGRGVNEKLFFGSGTQLSVL.

This clone appeared a few times. The chain has TRBV11-2 and TRBJ2-2; D call uncertain. This CDR3 is 15 amino acids long. Germline lookup yields CDR1 SGHAT and CDR2 FQNNGV. V lost 6 bases and J lost 6, with 17 bases in between. As DNA, the CDR3 is TGTGCCAGCAGGGCCTCCCCTGGTAACCCCGGGGAGCTGTTTTTT. It translates to CASRASPGNPGELFF.

The chain uses TRBV28 and TRBJ1-6; TRBD1 agrees at 9 bases. The CDR3 spans 16 residues. V shed 7 bases and J 7 bases; nucleotides not matched to a gene: 11. The germline V gene encodes CDR1 MDHEN and CDR2 SYDVKM. CDR3 sequence: CASTQVGDRANSPLHF. The CDR3 DNA follows: TGTGCCAGCACCCAAGTCGGGGACAGGGCGAATTCACCCCTCCACTTT.

The chain uses TRBV18 and TRBJ2-4; D is unresolved. Germline CDR1 reads KGHSH; CDR2 reads LQKENI. The CDR3 is 12 residues long. Trimming took off 3 bases at V and 7 bases at J, with 7 bases between the two ends. The CDR3 sequence: CASSPIQNIQYF. The CDR3 DNA reads TGTGCCAGCTCACCGATCCAGAACATTCAGTACTTC.

This clone has just one count. The chain carries TRBV7-3 and TRBJ2-3; no clear D. V was trimmed by 4 bases and J by 0 bases, leaving 5 bases between them. The CDR3 totals 13 residues. Germline V gene sequence: CDR1 SGHTA, CDR2 FQGTGA. DNA of the CDR3: TGTGCCAGCAGCTCCCCTAGCACAGATACGCAGTATTTT. Amino acid sequence: CASSSPSTDTQYF.

The rearrangement links TRBV4-3 to TRBJ2-2; TRBD2 matches at 10 bases. The J segment lost 3 bases and the V segment lost 3 bases, leaving 10 bases of the junction unmatched. Germline CDR1 and CDR2: LGHNA and YSLEER. The CDR3 runs 18 residues. The CDR3 region has the DNA TGCGCCAGCAGCCAGGAAATAGCGGGGGGCCTTTACACCGGGGAGCTGTTTTTT. Translation gives CASSQEIAGGLYTGELFF.